The rows below give T cell receptor beta chains drawn from one sample of a study of T cell responses to AZD1222 COVID-19 vaccine. Libraries were prepared by immunoSEQ multiplex PCR; TCRdb keeps only in-frame clonotypes and omits some of them. The sample has 55,000 to 75,000 clones, over 60% seen once. The sample was peripheral blood, taken on day 0 of AZD1222 vaccination. These receptors all come from an adult in good health. Both conserved end residues are part of each CDR3. Each record gives: V gene, J gene, clone size, D gene, CDR3 protein, CDR3 DNA. A D gene is named only where the DNA matches it firmly. Size values are once, few and many counts, or a class for expanded clones, and some rows have none.

v_call: TRBV19
j_call: TRBJ2-6
clone_size: .
d_call: .
cdr3_aa: CASTWAHSGANVLTF
cdr3_nt: TGTGCCAGTACCTGGGCCCACTCTGGGGCCAACGTCCTGACTTTC

v_call: TRBV28
j_call: TRBJ1-5
clone_size: .
d_call: .
cdr3_aa: CASSKGFPNQPQHF
cdr3_nt: TGTGCCAGCAGTAAGGGGTTCCCTAATCAGCCCCAGCATTTT

v_call: TRBV7-2
j_call: TRBJ2-5
clone_size: once
d_call: TRBD2
cdr3_aa: CASSWTSGAARETQYF
cdr3_nt: TGTGCCAGCAGCTGGACTAGCGGGGCCGCGAGGGAGACCCAGTACTTC

v_call: TRBV2
j_call: TRBJ1-4
clone_size: .
d_call: .
cdr3_aa: CASSGSQLNEKLFF
cdr3_nt: TGTGCCAGCAGTGGAAGTCAGCTTAATGAAAAACTGTTTTTT

v_call: TRBV25-1
j_call: TRBJ2-3
clone_size: few
d_call: TRBD2
cdr3_aa: CASRGGLASDTQYF
cdr3_nt: TGTGCCAGTCGGGGGGGACTAGCATCCGATACGCAGTATTTT

v_call: TRBV2
j_call: TRBJ1-2
clone_size: .
d_call: .
cdr3_aa: CASIPHGTNYGYTF
cdr3_nt: TGTGCCAGCATCCCCCATGGGACTAACTATGGCTACACCTTC

v_call: TRBV3-1/TRBV3-2
j_call: TRBJ2-7
clone_size: .
d_call: .
cdr3_aa: CASSQSLPGVDEQYF
cdr3_nt: TGTGCCAGCAGCCAATCTCTTCCTGGGGTCGACGAGCAGTACTTC

v_call: TRBV28
j_call: TRBJ1-1
clone_size: few
d_call: .
cdr3_aa: CASSQGGGGKVEAFF
cdr3_nt: TGTGCCAGCAGTCAAGGCGGGGGGGGCAAAGTTGAAGCTTTCTTT

v_call: TRBV20-1
j_call: TRBJ2-4
clone_size: .
d_call: .
cdr3_aa: CSAGPNIQYF
cdr3_nt: TGCAGTGCCGGTCCAAACATTCAGTACTTC

v_call: TRBV11-2
j_call: TRBJ2-3
clone_size: .
d_call: .
cdr3_aa: CASSRTLQGAQYF
cdr3_nt: TGTGCCAGCAGCCGCACCTTACAGGGTGCGCAGTATTTT

v_call: TRBV27
j_call: TRBJ1-4
clone_size: .
d_call: .
cdr3_aa: CASSLFAIGIGEKLFF
cdr3_nt: TGTGCCAGCAGTTTATTCGCCATAGGAATTGGTGAAAAACTGTTTTTT

v_call: TRBV6-2/TRBV6-3
j_call: TRBJ2-5
clone_size: .
d_call: .
cdr3_aa: CASSYEGETQYF
cdr3_nt: TGTGCCAGCAGTTATGAAGGAGAGACCCAGTACTTC

v_call: TRBV7-2
j_call: TRBJ2-7
clone_size: .
d_call: TRBD2
cdr3_aa: CASSSITWTSGGYEQYF
cdr3_nt: TGTGCCAGCAGCTCGATTACATGGACTAGCGGTGGATACGAGCAGTACTTC

v_call: TRBV18
j_call: TRBJ2-7
clone_size: once
d_call: .
cdr3_aa: CASSRAGAYEQYF
cdr3_nt: TGTGCCAGCTCACGGGCAGGAGCCTACGAGCAGTACTTC

v_call: TRBV30
j_call: TRBJ2-7
clone_size: .
d_call: .
cdr3_aa: CAWSPLSTYEQYF
cdr3_nt: TGTGCCTGGAGTCCCCTTAGTACCTACGAGCAGTACTTC

v_call: TRBV18
j_call: TRBJ2-6
clone_size: .
d_call: .
cdr3_aa: CASSPPGMGAGGANVLTF
cdr3_nt: TGTGCCAGCTCACCGCCGGGAATGGGGGCTGGAGGGGCCAACGTCCTGACTTTC

v_call: TRBV10-3
j_call: TRBJ1-4
clone_size: once
d_call: TRBD1
cdr3_aa: CAISDPPDRGLNEKLFF
cdr3_nt: TGTGCCATCAGTGACCCGCCTGACAGGGGACTTAATGAAAAACTGTTTTTT

v_call: TRBV4-2
j_call: TRBJ2-4
clone_size: .
d_call: TRBD2
cdr3_aa: CASSPITSGGTTREDKNIQYF
cdr3_nt: TGTGCCAGCAGCCCAATAACTAGCGGGGGTACTACCAGGGAGGACAAAAACATTCAGTACTTC

v_call: TRBV5-1
j_call: TRBJ2-7
clone_size: .
d_call: TRBD2
cdr3_aa: CASSLSGGAYEQYF
cdr3_nt: TGCGCCAGCAGCTTAAGCGGGGGGGCCTACGAGCAGTACTTC

v_call: TRBV6-6
j_call: TRBJ1-6
clone_size: .
d_call: .
cdr3_aa: CASTGGSGSPLHF
cdr3_nt: TGTGCCAGCACGGGCGGCAGTGGTTCACCCCTCCACTTT

v_call: TRBV5-1
j_call: TRBJ1-4
clone_size: .
d_call: .
cdr3_aa: CASSLYRPYEKLFF
cdr3_nt: TGCGCCAGCAGCTTGTATCGCCCTTACGAAAAACTGTTTTTT

v_call: TRBV5-6
j_call: TRBJ1-5
clone_size: .
d_call: TRBD1
cdr3_aa: CASSFRDRVYQPQHF
cdr3_nt: TGTGCCAGCAGCTTTCGGGACAGGGTGTATCAGCCCCAGCATTTT

v_call: TRBV11-2
j_call: TRBJ1-6
clone_size: .
d_call: .
cdr3_aa: CASALSNSPLHF
cdr3_nt: TGTGCCAGCGCTCTCTCCAATTCACCCCTCCACTTT

v_call: TRBV9
j_call: TRBJ2-5
clone_size: .
d_call: TRBD2
cdr3_aa: CASSVDLAGRQETQYF
cdr3_nt: TGTGCCAGCAGCGTAGACCTAGCGGGGAGACAAGAGACCCAGTACTTC

v_call: TRBV30
j_call: TRBJ1-1
clone_size: .
d_call: .
cdr3_aa: CAWSVLSEAFF
cdr3_nt: TGTGCCTGGAGTGTTCTCAGTGAAGCTTTCTTT

v_call: TRBV5-1
j_call: TRBJ2-7
clone_size: .
d_call: .
cdr3_aa: CASSLEREQYF
cdr3_nt: TGCGCCAGCAGCTTGGAAAGGGAGCAGTACTTC

v_call: TRBV11-2
j_call: TRBJ2-5
clone_size: .
d_call: TRBD1
cdr3_aa: CASSVYRGQETQYF
cdr3_nt: TGTGCCAGCAGCGTCTACAGGGGCCAAGAGACCCAGTACTTC

v_call: TRBV10-1
j_call: TRBJ2-3
clone_size: .
d_call: TRBD2
cdr3_aa: CASSSSGGERDSTDTQYF
cdr3_nt: TGCGCCAGCAGTTCTAGCGGGGGGGAACGGGATAGCACAGATACGCAGTATTTT

v_call: TRBV28
j_call: TRBJ1-1
clone_size: .
d_call: TRBD1
cdr3_aa: CASSSTGGMNTEAFF
cdr3_nt: TGTGCCAGCAGTTCAACAGGGGGTATGAACACTGAAGCTTTCTTT

v_call: TRBV10-3
j_call: TRBJ1-5
clone_size: .
d_call: .
cdr3_aa: CAISGAGQPQHF
cdr3_nt: TGTGCCATCAGTGGGGCTGGGCAGCCCCAGCATTTT

v_call: TRBV4-2
j_call: TRBJ2-1
clone_size: .
d_call: TRBD2
cdr3_aa: CASSQGLAGANEQFF
cdr3_nt: TGTGCCAGCAGCCAAGGTCTAGCGGGTGCCAATGAGCAGTTCTTC

v_call: TRBV19
j_call: TRBJ1-1
clone_size: .
d_call: .
cdr3_aa: CASSIEKGLILEAFF
cdr3_nt: TGTGCCAGTAGTATAGAAAAGGGCCTGATTTTGGAAGCTTTCTTT

v_call: TRBV19
j_call: TRBJ1-5
clone_size: .
d_call: .
cdr3_aa: CASRVTGNQPQHF
cdr3_nt: TGTGCCAGTCGGGTTACTGGGAATCAGCCCCAGCATTTT

v_call: TRBV19
j_call: TRBJ1-6
clone_size: .
d_call: .
cdr3_aa: CASITTGASYNSPLHF
cdr3_nt: TGTGCCAGTATTACGACAGGAGCCTCCTATAATTCACCCCTCCACTTT

v_call: TRBV13
j_call: TRBJ2-7
clone_size: .
d_call: TRBD2
cdr3_aa: CASSSGLAEYEQYF
cdr3_nt: TGTGCCAGCAGCTCAGGACTAGCGGAATACGAGCAGTACTTC

v_call: TRBV1
j_call: TRBJ1-2
clone_size: .
d_call: .
cdr3_aa: CTSSQARGRIHPYGYTF
cdr3_nt: TGCACCAGCAGCCAAGCAAGGGGGCGTATTCACCCCTATGGCTACACCTTC